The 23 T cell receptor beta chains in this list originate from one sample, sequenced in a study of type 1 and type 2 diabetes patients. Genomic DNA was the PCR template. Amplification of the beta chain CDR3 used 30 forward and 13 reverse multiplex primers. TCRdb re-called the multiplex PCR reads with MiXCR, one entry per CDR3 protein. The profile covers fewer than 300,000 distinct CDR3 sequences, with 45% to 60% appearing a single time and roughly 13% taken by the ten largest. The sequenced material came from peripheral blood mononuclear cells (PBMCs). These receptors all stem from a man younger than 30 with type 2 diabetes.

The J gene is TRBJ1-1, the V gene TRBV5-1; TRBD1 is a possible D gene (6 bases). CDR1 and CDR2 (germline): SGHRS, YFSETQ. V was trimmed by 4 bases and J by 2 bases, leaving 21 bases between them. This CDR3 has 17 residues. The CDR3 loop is CASSPKGLGHLNTEAFF. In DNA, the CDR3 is TGCGCCAGCAGCCCGAAGGGTTTGGGACACCTTAACACTGAAGCTTTCTTT.

CDR3 region: CATSRVRTQGDGYTF. The CDR3 nucleotides read TGTGCCACCAGCAGAGTTCGGACTCAAGGCGATGGCTACACCTTC. The rearrangement uses TRBV15 and TRBJ1-2; D gene unclear. In germline, CDR1 is LNHNV, CDR2 YYDKDF (reference sequence). The CDR3 consists of 15 residues. V was shortened by 1 base and J by 6 bases, with 15 bases between the two germline ends.

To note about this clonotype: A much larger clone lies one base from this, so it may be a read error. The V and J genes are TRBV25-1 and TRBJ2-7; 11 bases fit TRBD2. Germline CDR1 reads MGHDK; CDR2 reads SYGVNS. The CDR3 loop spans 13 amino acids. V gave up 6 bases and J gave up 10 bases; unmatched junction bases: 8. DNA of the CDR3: TGTGCCAGCAGGCTAGCGGGGGGAGAGTCCCAGTACTTC. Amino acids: CASRLAGGESQYF.

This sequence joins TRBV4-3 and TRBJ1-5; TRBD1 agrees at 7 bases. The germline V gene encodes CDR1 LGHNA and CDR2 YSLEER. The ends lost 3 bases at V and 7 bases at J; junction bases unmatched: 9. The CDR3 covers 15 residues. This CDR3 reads CASSQLNRGDQPQHF. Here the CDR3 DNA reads TGCGCCAGCAGCCAGCTCAACAGGGGAGACCAGCCCCAGCATTTT.

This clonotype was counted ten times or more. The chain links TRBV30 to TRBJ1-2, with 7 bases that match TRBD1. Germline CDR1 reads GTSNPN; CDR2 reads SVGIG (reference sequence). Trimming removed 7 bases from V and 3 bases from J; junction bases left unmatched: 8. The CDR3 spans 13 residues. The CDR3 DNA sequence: TGTGCCTCAAGACAGGGAGTGGACTATGGCTACACCTTC. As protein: CASRQGVDYGYTF.

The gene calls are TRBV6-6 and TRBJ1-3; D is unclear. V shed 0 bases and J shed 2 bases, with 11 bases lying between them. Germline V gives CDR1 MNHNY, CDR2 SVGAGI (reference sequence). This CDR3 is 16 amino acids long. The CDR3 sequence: CASSYSETRPGNTIYF. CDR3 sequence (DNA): TGTGCCAGCAGTTACTCTGAGACACGACCTGGAAACACCATATATTTT.

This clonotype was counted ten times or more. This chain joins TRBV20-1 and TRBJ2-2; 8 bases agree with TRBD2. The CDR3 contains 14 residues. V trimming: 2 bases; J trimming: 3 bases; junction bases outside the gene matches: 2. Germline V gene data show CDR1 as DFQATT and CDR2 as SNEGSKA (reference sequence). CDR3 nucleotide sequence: TGCAGTGCTAGAATCGGGGGGGACACCGGGGAGCTGTTTTTT. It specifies CSARIGGDTGELFF.

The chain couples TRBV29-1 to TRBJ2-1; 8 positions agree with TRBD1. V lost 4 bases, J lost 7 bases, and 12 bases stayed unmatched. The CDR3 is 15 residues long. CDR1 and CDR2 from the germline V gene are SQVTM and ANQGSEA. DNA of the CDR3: TGCAGCGTTGTTTCCCTGGACAGGGTCTCGAATGAGCAGTTCTTC. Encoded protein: CSVVSLDRVSNEQFF.

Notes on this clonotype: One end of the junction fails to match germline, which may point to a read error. CDR3 residues: CANSLVYAGDPLFAYEQYF. The DNA for the CDR3 is TGTGCCAACAGCTTAGTGTATGCAGGGGACCCTCTCTTCGCCTACGAGCAGTACTTC. The chain couples TRBV7-8 to TRBJ2-7; D is possibly TRBD1 (6 bases). This CDR3 contains 19 residues. From germline, CDR1 is SGHVS and CDR2 FQNEAQ.

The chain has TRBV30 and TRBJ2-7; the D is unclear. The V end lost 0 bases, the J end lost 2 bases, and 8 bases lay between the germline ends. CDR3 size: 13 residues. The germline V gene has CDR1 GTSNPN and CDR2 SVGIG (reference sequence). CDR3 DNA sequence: TGTGCCTGGAGTGTAGGGTCTCCCTACGAGCAGTACTTC. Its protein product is CAWSVGSPYEQYF. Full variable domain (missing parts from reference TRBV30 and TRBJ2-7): SQTIHQWPATLVQPVGSPLSLECTVEGTSNPNLYWYRQAAGRGLQLLFYSVGIGQISSEVPQNLSASRPQDRQFILSSKKLLLSDSGFYLCAWSVGSPYEQYFGPGTRLTVT.

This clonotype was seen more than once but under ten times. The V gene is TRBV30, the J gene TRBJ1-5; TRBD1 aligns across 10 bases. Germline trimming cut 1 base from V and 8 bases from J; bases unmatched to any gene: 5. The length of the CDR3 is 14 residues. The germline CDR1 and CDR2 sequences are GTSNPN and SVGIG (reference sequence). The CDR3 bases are TGTGCCTGGAGTGCTGGGACAGGGGACGAGCCCCAGCATTTT. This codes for CAWSAGTGDEPQHF.

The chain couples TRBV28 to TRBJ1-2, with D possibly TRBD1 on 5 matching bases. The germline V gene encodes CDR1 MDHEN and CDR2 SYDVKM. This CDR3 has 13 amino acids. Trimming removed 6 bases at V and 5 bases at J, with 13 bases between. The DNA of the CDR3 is TGTGCCAGCAGAACTGGGACGGATTATGGCTACACCTTC. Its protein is CASRTGTDYGYTF.

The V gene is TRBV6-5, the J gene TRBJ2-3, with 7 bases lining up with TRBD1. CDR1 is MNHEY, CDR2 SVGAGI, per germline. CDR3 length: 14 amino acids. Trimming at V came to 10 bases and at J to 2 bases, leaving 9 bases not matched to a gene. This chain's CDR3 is CATTRDSNTDTQYF. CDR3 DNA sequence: TGTGCCACCACCCGGGACAGTAACACAGATACGCAGTATTTT.

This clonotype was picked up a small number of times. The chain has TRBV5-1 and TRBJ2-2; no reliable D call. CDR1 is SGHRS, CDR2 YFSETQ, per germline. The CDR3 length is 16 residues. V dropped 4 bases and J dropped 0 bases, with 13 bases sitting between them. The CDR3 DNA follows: TGCGCCAGCAGCGTGTCTGGGGTCCCGAACACCGGGGAGCTGTTTTTT. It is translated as CASSVSGVPNTGELFF.

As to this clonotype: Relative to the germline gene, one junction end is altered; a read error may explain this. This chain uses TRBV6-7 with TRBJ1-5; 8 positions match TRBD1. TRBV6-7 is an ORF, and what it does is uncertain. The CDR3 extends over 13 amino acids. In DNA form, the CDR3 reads TGCGCCAGCAGTGCGGGACAGGCTCAGCCCCAGCATTTT. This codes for CASSAGQAQPQHF.

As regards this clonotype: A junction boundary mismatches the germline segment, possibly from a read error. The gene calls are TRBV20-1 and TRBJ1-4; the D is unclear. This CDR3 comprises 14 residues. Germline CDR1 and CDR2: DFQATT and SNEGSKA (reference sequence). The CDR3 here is CSALDGEPNERLFF. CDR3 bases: TGCAGTGCTTTAGACGGAGAACCTAATGAAAGACTGTTTTTT.

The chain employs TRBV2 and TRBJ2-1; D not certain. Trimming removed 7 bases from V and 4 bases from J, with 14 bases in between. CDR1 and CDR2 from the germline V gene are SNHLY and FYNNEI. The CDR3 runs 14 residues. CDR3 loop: CASNNQWVYNEQFF. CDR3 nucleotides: TGTGCCAGCAACAACCAGTGGGTTTACAATGAGCAGTTCTTC.

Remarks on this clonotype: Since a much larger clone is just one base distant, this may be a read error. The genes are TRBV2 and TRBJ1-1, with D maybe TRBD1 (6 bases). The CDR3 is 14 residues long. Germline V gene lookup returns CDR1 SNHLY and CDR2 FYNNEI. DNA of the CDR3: TGTGCCAGCATCCAGGACAGAGGGAACACTGGAGCTTTCTTT. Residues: CASIQDRGNTGAFF.

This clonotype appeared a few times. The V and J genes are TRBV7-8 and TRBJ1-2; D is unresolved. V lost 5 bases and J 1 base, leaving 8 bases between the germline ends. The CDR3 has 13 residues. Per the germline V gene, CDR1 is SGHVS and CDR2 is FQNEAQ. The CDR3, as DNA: TGTGCCAGCAGCCAAATGATTAACTATGGCTACACCTTC. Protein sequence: CASSQMINYGYTF.

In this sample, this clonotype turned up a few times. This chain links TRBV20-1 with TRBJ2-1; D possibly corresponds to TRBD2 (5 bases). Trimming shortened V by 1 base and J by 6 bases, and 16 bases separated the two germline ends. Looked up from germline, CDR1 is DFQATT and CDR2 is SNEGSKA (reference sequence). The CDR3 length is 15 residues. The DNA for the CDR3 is TGCAGTGCTAGAGGGTCAGTGGGAGACGTCAATGAGCAGTTCTTC. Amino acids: CSARGSVGDVNEQFF.

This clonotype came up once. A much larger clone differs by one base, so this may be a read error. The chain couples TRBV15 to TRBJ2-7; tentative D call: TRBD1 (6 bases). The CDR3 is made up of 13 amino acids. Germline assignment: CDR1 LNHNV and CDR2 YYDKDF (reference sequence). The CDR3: CATSGRDTYKQYF. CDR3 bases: TGTGCCACCAGCGGACGGGACACCTACAAGCAGTACTTC. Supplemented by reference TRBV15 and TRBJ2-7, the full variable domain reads DAMVIQNPRYQVTQFGKPVTLSCSQTLNHNVMYWYQQKSSQAPKLLFHYYDKDFNNEADTPDNFQSRRPNTSFCFLDIRSPGLGDTAMYLCATSGRDTYKQYFGPGTRLTVT.

The CDR3, as DNA: TGTGCCAGCAGCTTAGCGGGATCGGTCCAAGAGACCCAGTACTTC. Translated: CASSLAGSVQETQYF. This chain joins TRBV7-4 and TRBJ2-5, with D hard to call. The V end was cut by 0 bases, the J end by 1 base, with 9 bases between. CDR3 length: 15 amino acids. CDR1 is SGHVT and CDR2 is SQSDAQ in the germline V gene.

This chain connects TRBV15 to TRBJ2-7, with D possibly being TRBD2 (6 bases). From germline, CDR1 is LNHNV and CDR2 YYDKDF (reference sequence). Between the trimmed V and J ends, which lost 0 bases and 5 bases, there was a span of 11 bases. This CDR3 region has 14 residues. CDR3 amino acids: CATSREGGSHEQYF. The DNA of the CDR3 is TGTGCCACCAGCAGAGAGGGGGGTTCCCACGAGCAGTACTTC.